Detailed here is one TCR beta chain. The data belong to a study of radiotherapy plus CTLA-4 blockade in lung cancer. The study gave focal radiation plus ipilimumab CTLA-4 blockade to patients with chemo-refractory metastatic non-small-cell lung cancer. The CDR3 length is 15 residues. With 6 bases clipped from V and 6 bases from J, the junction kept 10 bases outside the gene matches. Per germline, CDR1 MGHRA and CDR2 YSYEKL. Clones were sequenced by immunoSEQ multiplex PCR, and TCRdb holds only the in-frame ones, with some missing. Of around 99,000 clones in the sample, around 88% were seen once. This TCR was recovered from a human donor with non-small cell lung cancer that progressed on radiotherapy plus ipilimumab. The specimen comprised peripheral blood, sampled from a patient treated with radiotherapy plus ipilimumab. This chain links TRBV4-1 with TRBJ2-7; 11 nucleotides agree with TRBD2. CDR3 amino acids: CASSPFSGRASEQYF. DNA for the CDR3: TGCGCCAGCAGTCCATTTAGCGGGAGGGCCAGCGAGCAGTACTTC.